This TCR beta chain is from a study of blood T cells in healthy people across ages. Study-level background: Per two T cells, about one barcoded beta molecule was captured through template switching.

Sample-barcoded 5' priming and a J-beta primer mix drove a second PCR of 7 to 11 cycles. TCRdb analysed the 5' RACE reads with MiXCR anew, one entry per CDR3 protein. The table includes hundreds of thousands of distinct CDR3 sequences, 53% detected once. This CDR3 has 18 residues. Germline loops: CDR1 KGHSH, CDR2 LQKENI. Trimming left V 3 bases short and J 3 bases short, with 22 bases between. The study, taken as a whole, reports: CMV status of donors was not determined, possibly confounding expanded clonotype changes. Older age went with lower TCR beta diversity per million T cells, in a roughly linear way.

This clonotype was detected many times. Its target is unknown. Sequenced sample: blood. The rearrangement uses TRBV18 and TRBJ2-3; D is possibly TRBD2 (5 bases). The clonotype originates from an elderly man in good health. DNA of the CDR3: TGTGCCAGCTCACCGCCGCCGGAAGGGTACGAGCGGACAGATACGCAGTATTTT. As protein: CASSPPPEGYERTDTQYF. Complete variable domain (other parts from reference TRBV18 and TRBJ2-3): NAGVMQNPRHLVRRRGQEARLRCSPMKGHSHVYWYRQLPEEGLKFMVYLQKENIIDESGMPKERFSAEFPKEGPSILRIQQVVRGDSAAYFCASSPPPEGYERTDTQYFGPGTRLTVL.